Listed here are 18 T cell receptor beta chains from one sample, sequenced in a study of T cell responses to AZD1222 COVID-19 vaccine. TCRdb keeps only in-frame clones here, not all; method: immunoSEQ multiplex PCR. The repertoire holds some 94,000 clones, 70% to 90% seen once, with about 3% in the top ten. The source was peripheral blood, collected on day 0 of AZD1222 vaccination. Receptor source: an adult in good health.

V gene TRBV7-3 combines with J gene TRBJ1-2, with 8 bases that match TRBD1. The CDR3 sequence is 14 residues long. Unmatched junction bases numbered 8, after V lost 7 bases and J lost 4 bases. Germline V gene sequence: CDR1 SGHTA, CDR2 FQGTGA. CDR3 residues: CASTPAGGPYGYTF. The CDR3 DNA sequence: TGTGCCAGCACCCCCGCAGGGGGCCCCTATGGCTACACCTTC.

The chain carries TRBV6-5 and TRBJ2-1; 10 nucleotides match TRBD2. The junction had 7 bases not matched to a gene; V was cut back by 1 base and J by 7 bases. The CDR3 totals 16 residues. Germline CDR1 MNHEY, CDR2 SVGAGI. The CDR3 nucleotides read TGTGCCAGCAGTTACTGGAGCGGGGGGGCCGGGAATGAGCAGTTCTTC. The encoded protein is CASSYWSGGAGNEQFF.

The chain couples TRBV29-1 to TRBJ1-3; 7 positions match TRBD1. V gave up 7 bases and J gave up 0 bases; unmatched junction bases: 6. Germline CDR1 reads SQVTM; CDR2 reads ANQGSEA. The CDR3 sequence is 14 residues long. The CDR3 sequence: CSAAGQSSGNTIYF. For the CDR3, the DNA is TGCAGCGCCGCGGGACAGAGCTCTGGAAACACCATATATTTT.

This chain links TRBV2 with TRBJ1-5; D unclear. This CDR3 has 14 residues. Per the germline V gene, CDR1 is SNHLY and CDR2 is FYNNEI. V was clipped by 6 bases and J by 5 bases, with 14 bases between them. CDR3 sequence: CASSTRGGYQPQHF. The CDR3 DNA follows: TGTGCCAGCAGCACCCGGGGAGGATATCAGCCCCAGCATTTT.

The rearrangement joins TRBV4-3 to TRBJ2-1, with D tentatively TRBD2 (6 bases). The CDR3 has 16 residues. The V end was cut by 0 bases, the J end by 0 bases, with 9 bases between. Germline assignment: CDR1 LGHNA and CDR2 YSLEER. CDR3 in amino acids: CASSQDVGGSYNEQFF. The CDR3 DNA is TGCGCCAGCAGCCAAGATGTGGGGGGCTCCTACAATGAGCAGTTCTTC.

The chain is built from TRBV7-2 and TRBJ1-5, with no clear D. The CDR3 loop spans 13 amino acids. The V and J ends lost 3 bases and 8 bases respectively, with 11 bases between them. Germline CDR1 reads SGHTA; CDR2 reads FQGNSA. The DNA for the CDR3 is TGTGCCAGCAGCTTCCAAGGCGTCGAGCCCCAGCATTTT. This codes for CASSFQGVEPQHF.

This rearrangement joins TRBV19 to TRBJ1-2; weak D call: TRBD1 (5 bases). The CDR3 runs to 16 residues. V lost 3 bases and J lost 2, with 16 bases in between. Looked up from germline, CDR1 is LNHDA and CDR2 is SQIVND (reference sequence). CDR3 DNA sequence: TGTGCCAGTAGTATGTTCGCCGGGAAGGGGAACTATGGCTACACCTTC. As protein: CASSMFAGKGNYGYTF.

Concerning this clone: The same CDR3 arises from other DNA sequences in this sample as well. The rearrangement joins TRBV5-6 to TRBJ1-1, with D unresolved. Germline V gene sequence: CDR1 SGHDT, CDR2 YYEEEE. The CDR3 has 13 amino acids. Trimming shortened V by 0 bases and J by 4 bases, and 7 bases separated the two germline ends. In nucleotides, the CDR3 is TGTGCCAGCAGCTTGGGGGGAGGCACTGAAGCTTTCTTT. As protein: CASSLGGGTEAFF.

The genes are TRBV30 and TRBJ2-5; no clear D. This CDR3 is built from 13 residues. Trimming removed 4 bases at V and 5 bases at J, with 14 bases between. The V gene's germline CDR1 is GTSNPN and CDR2 SVGIG (reference sequence). CDR3 coding DNA: TGTGCCTGGACTTCTCCTGGGCGGGAGACCCAGTACTTC. Translation gives CAWTSPGRETQYF.

The chain is built from TRBV3-1 (or the pseudogene TRBV3-2) and TRBJ1-1; perhaps TRBD1 as D (5 bases). CDR3 length: 14 residues. Germline CDR1 LGHDT, CDR2 YNNKEL (reference sequence). Trimming shortened V by 6 bases and J by 6 bases, and 17 bases separated the two germline ends. The CDR3 here is CASRLAQEGAEAFF. DNA of the CDR3: TGTGCCAGCAGGCTGGCACAGGAGGGCGCTGAAGCTTTCTTT.

The chain links TRBV5-1 to TRBJ2-7; no clear D gene. Germline CDR1 SGHRS, CDR2 YFSETQ. Trimming pared 1 base from V and 6 bases from J, leaving 11 bases between. This CDR3 is built from 13 residues. The DNA for the CDR3 is TGCGCCAGCAGCTTGAGCCCCCAAGGCGAGCAGTACTTC. This translates into CASSLSPQGEQYF.

The chain has TRBV7-6 and TRBJ1-1; 9 bases agree with TRBD1. Germline CDR1 is SGHVS and CDR2 is FNYEAQ. This CDR3 region has 15 residues. V was clipped by 4 bases and J by 6 bases; unmatched bases: 9. This CDR3 reads CASSSRQGVRAEAFF. The CDR3 region has the DNA TGTGCCAGCAGCTCCAGACAGGGGGTGCGGGCTGAAGCTTTCTTT.

The chain employs TRBV19 and TRBJ2-2, with D possibly being TRBD1 or TRBD2 (5 bases each). From germline, CDR1 is LNHDA and CDR2 SQIVND (reference sequence). The CDR3 consists of 18 residues. V lost 0 bases and J 4 bases, leaving 18 bases between the germline ends. As DNA, the CDR3 is TGTGCCAGTAGTATAGAGAGCCGGGACCCCAGAGCCACCGGGGAGCTGTTTTTT. Translated, it gives CASSIESRDPRATGELFF.

This chain links TRBV7-2 with TRBJ1-2; the D is unclear. Germline V gene sequence: CDR1 SGHTA, CDR2 FQGNSA. The V and J ends lost 5 bases and 2 bases respectively, with 18 bases between them. This CDR3 region has 16 residues. DNA of the CDR3: TGTGCCAGCAGCCCCGGCCTGGTCATTTTCAACTATGGCTACACCTTC. Translation: CASSPGLVIFNYGYTF.

The chain carries TRBV29-1 and TRBJ2-5, with D possibly matching TRBD2 (5 bases). CDR1 and CDR2 from the germline V gene are SQVTM and ANQGSEA. The V gene lost 8 bases and the J gene lost 0 bases, with 10 bases spanning the gap. This CDR3 has 12 residues. Here the CDR3 DNA reads TGCAGCTCCGGGGAAAACCAAGAGACCCAGTACTTC. As protein: CSSGENQETQYF.

This clone appeared once. The chain recombines TRBV3-1 (or the pseudogene TRBV3-2) with TRBJ2-4; the D is unclear. This CDR3 contains 14 residues. Germline V gene lookup returns CDR1 LGHDT and CDR2 YNNKEL (reference sequence). Trimming took 1 base from V and 8 from J, leaving 12 bases between them. The CDR3 DNA reads as TGTGCCAGCAGCCAAGGGGTAGGTTTAGACATTCAGTACTTC. It encodes CASSQGVGLDIQYF.

The rearrangement links TRBV5-5 to TRBJ2-3, with D tentatively TRBD2 (6 bases). Trimming pared 2 bases from V and 2 bases from J, leaving 12 bases between. The germline V gene encodes CDR1 SGHKS and CDR2 YYEKEE (reference sequence). CDR3 length: 15 amino acids. The CDR3, as DNA: TGTGCCAGCAGCTTCGTCCGGGAGACCACAGATACGCAGTATTTT. It translates to CASSFVRETTDTQYF.

V gene TRBV19 combines with J gene TRBJ1-1; D ambiguous. Germline loops: CDR1 LNHDA, CDR2 SQIVND (reference sequence). CDR3 length: 14 amino acids. Trimming took 1 base from V and 5 from J, leaving 11 bases between them. CDR3 nucleotides: TGTGCCAGTAGTATAGGGCGAGGGCTAACTGAAGCTTTCTTT. It specifies CASSIGRGLTEAFF.